This entry is about one T cell receptor beta chain. Germline V gene sequence: CDR1 MNHNY, CDR2 SVGAGI (reference sequence). The CDR3 sequence is 15 residues long. V lost 7 bases to trimming and J lost 2 bases; unmatched junction nucleotides: 7. Samples underwent the assay at deep level. Here immunoSEQ multiplex PCR was the method, and the copy in TCRdb shows in-frame clones only, minus some. The data show roughly 760,000 clones, less than 85% seen once. The data stem from a study of shared clonotypes between healthy human individuals. Healthy adults negative for HIV, lacking recent acute infections or vaccinations, served as donors. Only Caucasian adults living in Nashville, Tennessee made up the donor group.

The sequencing sample was made of memory CD4+ T cells sorted from blood. Specified subset: CD45RA-negative fraction. The clonotype comes from a woman younger than 45 in good health. The rearrangement uses TRBV6-6 and TRBJ1-5; 8 positions match TRBD1. Written as DNA, the CDR3 is TGTGCCAGCAATCCCCAGGGACAGGGCAATCAGCCCCAGCATTTT. Protein product: CASNPQGQGNQPQHF.